This is a list of T cell receptor beta chains from one sample in a study of Graves' ophthalmopathy and Graves' hyperthyroidism. TCRdb re-called the multiplex PCR reads with MiXCR, one entry per CDR3 protein. The data show approximately 210,000 distinct CDR3 sequences, 25% to 30% seen once. Sequences were obtained from peripheral blood. These receptors were collected from a man in his fifties or sixties with Graves' ophthalmopathy. Each CDR3 is given with its conserved first and last residue. D genes are given only for firm matches. A clone size is listed for some rows: how often the clone was seen (once, few, many), or a class if it is expanded.

TRBD1	many	TRBJ2-4	TRBV24-1	CATSDHSGTGQNIQYF	TGTGCCACCAGTGATCACTCCGGGACAGGGCAAAACATTCAGTACTTC
NA	many	TRBJ1-5	TRBV4-2	CASSQGPLAHQPQHF	TGTGCCAGCAGCCAAGGCCCTTTGGCCCATCAGCCCCAGCATTTT
NA	many	TRBJ2-2	TRBV28	CASSLRRLVSHTGELFF	TGTGCCAGCAGTTTACGGAGACTAGTTTCGCACACCGGGGAGCTGTTTTTT
TRBD1	many	TRBJ2-5	TRBV6-5	CASSSLPGQAQETQYF	TGTGCCAGCAGTTCCCTCCCGGGACAGGCCCAAGAGACCCAGTACTTC
NA	many	TRBJ1-3	TRBV9	CASSVEGRYSGNTIYF	TGTGCCAGCAGCGTAGAGGGCAGATACTCTGGAAACACCATATATTTT
NA	many	TRBJ2-5	TRBV29-1	CSVEGGGPQETQYF	TGCAGCGTTGAAGGCGGGGGCCCCCAAGAGACCCAGTACTTC
TRBD1	many	TRBJ2-4	TRBV12-5	CASGLDPDRGSAKNIQYF	TGTGCTAGTGGTTTGGATCCCGACAGGGGATCAGCCAAAAACATTCAGTACTTC
NA	many	TRBJ2-7	TRBV11-3	CASSSRGSYEQYF	TGTGCCAGCAGCTCCCGGGGCTCCTACGAGCAGTACTTC
NA	NA	TRBJ2-5	TRBV6-5	CAAGGGLETQYF	TGTGCCGCCGGAGGCGGGTTGGAGACCCAGTACTTC
NA	many	TRBJ2-7	TRBV14	CASSRQLEGEQYF	TGTGCCAGCAGCCGACAGCTGGAGGGCGAGCAGTACTTC
NA	NA	TRBJ2-7	TRBV19	CASSSRTEGTYEQYF	TGTGCCAGTAGTTCCAGGACAGAAGGGACCTACGAGCAGTACTTC
NA	many	TRBJ1-1	TRBV20-1	CSASTAALTEAFF	TGCAGTGCTAGTACAGCAGCGCTCACTGAAGCTTTCTTT
NA	once	TRBJ1-2	TRBV27	CASSLGTGRAYGYTF	TGTGCCAGCAGTTTGGGGACGGGCAGGGCCTATGGCTACACCTTC
TRBD2	NA	TRBJ2-5	TRBV12-3/TRBV12-4	CATRAGGTKTQYF	TGTGCCACAAGAGCGGGGGGGACGAAGACCCAGTACTTC
TRBD1	many	TRBJ1-1	TRBV11-1	CASSPGGRAEAFF	TGTGCCAGCAGCCCAGGGGGCCGGGCTGAAGCTTTCTTT
TRBD1	many	TRBJ1-1	TRBV18	CASGRTGLPTEAFF	TGTGCCAGCGGAAGGACAGGGCTACCCACTGAAGCTTTCTTT
NA	NA	TRBJ2-7	TRBV7-6	CASSFPGHADEQYF	TGTGCCAGCAGCTTTCCGGGACACGCAGACGAGCAGTACTTC